These T cell receptor beta chains were read from a single sample in a study of CXCR3-negative and CXCR3-positive naive CD8 T cells. No DNA is given; TCRdb re-called the 5' RACE reads and lists each CDR3 protein once. The sample's table shows roughly 40,000 distinct CDR3 sequences. Sequenced material: naive CXCR3- CD8+ T cells from blood. The receptors derive from a human donor in good health. Some clones in this sample may be carry-over from other donors' samples. Each CDR3 is given with its conserved first and last residue.

V: TRBV5-1; J: TRBJ2-3; CDR3: CASSDKTSGFSTDTQYF
V: TRBV20-1; J: TRBJ2-7; CDR3: CSARQDWAYEQYF
V: TRBV30; J: TRBJ2-3; CDR3: CAWSLSPTSGGAYGTDTQYF
V: TRBV29-1; J: TRBJ2-7; CDR3: CSVEEAPNEQYF
V: TRBV4-3; J: TRBJ2-2; CDR3: CASSQDSTDTGELFF
V: TRBV21-1; J: TRBJ2-7; CDR3: CASSKYTTPQGREYEQYF
V: TRBV5-4; J: TRBJ2-7; CDR3: CASSFGLAGGSYEQYF
V: TRBV2; J: TRBJ1-6; CDR3: CASSSGTGQSSPLHF
V: TRBV29-1; J: TRBJ1-2; CDR3: CSVEDSRGDGYTF
V: TRBV7-9; J: TRBJ2-1; CDR3: CASILTDTRVNEQFF
V: TRBV29-1; J: TRBJ1-6; CDR3: CSVPNEPKDSPLHF
V: TRBV3-1; J: TRBJ2-3; CDR3: CASSQDFEAGGPDTQYF
V: TRBV25-1; J: TRBJ2-7; CDR3: CASSGGAYEQYF
V: TRBV7-2; J: TRBJ2-7; CDR3: CASSLAGTGYVEQYF
V: TRBV14; J: TRBJ2-7; CDR3: CASSQVTGFYEQYF
V: TRBV2; J: TRBJ2-1; CDR3: CASSDGLARQYNEQFF
V: TRBV12-3/TRBV12-4; J: TRBJ2-1; CDR3: CASTTQGPTYNEQFF
V: TRBV12-3/TRBV12-4; J: TRBJ2-1; CDR3: CASSLERGGFEGEQFF
V: TRBV29-1; J: TRBJ2-2; CDR3: CSVDEGGPIAGELFF
V: TRBV5-5; J: TRBJ2-2; CDR3: CASSLPGTTNTGELFF